A single TCR beta chain is shown here with its context. The sample originates from a study of blood T cell repertoires in COVID-19. Looking at the study overall: PBMCs, B-cell-depleted T cells, or T cells were the source of the cDNA or gDNA that made up the material.

Original methodology: Amplified reference gene primers provided the basis for estimating nucleated cell counts. Using immunoSEQ multiplex PCR, the repertoire was profiled, and TCRdb retains in-frame clones only, with some absent. V and J calls and clone size are those listed in that table; D and trimming were worked out from the DNA. The sample consists of over 30,000 clones, 90% of them appearing once. The CDR3 runs 14 residues. Losses at the gene ends were 2 bases for V and 5 bases for J; bases not matched to a gene: 6. Germline assignment: CDR1 SGHRS and CDR2 YFSETQ. V gene TRBV5-1 combines with J gene TRBJ2-5; 7 bases are shared with TRBD1. The source is an elderly man with acute or convalescent COVID-19. Sequencing was done on a sample of peripheral blood. For the CDR3, the DNA is TGCGCCAGCAGCTTTAGGAGCAGGGGGGAGACCCAGTACTTC. Amino acids: CASSFRSRGETQYF. The full variable domain, its missing parts supplied by reference TRBV5-1 and TRBJ2-5, is KAGVTQTPRYLIKTRGQQVTLSCSPISGHRSVSWYQQTPGQGLQFLFEYFSETQRNKGNFPGRFSGRQFSNSRSEMNVSTLELGDSALYLCASSFRSRGETQYFGPGTRLLVL.